This T cell receptor (beta chain) is drawn from a study of shared clonotypes between healthy human individuals. This clone was counted once. Running of the assay took place at deep level. In the source study's methods: ImmunoSEQ sequences covered only the junction and lacked quality scores; filtering therefore differed. The data were produced by immunoSEQ multiplex PCR, yet TCRdb's version contains in-frame clones alone and is incomplete. That table supplies the V and J calls and clone size; D and trimming were determined from the DNA. The repertoire holds about 2.2 million clones, with about 93% as singletons. V was shortened by 0 bases and J by 7 bases, with 13 bases between the two germline ends. Germline V gene sequence: CDR1 LGHNA, CDR2 YSLEER. The CDR3 runs to 14 residues. Positive CCR7 selection of CD45RO-negative cells yielded the naive CD8 cells, and terminally differentiated effector memory CD45RA+ cells were excluded.

This chain connects TRBV4-3 to TRBJ2-7, with D hard to call. The source material was naive CD8+ T cells from PBMCs. This clonotype was sampled from a young man in good health. Some clones in this sample may be carry-over from other donors' samples. The DNA for the CDR3 is TGCGCCAGCAGCCAAGATGAAGCCCGGTCGGAGCAGTACTTC. Encoded protein: CASSQDEARSEQYF.